The entry that follows covers one T cell receptor beta chain sequence. Its cognate antigen is unknown. V was clipped by 3 bases and J by 4 bases; unmatched bases: 4. Germline values: CDR1 DFQATT, CDR2 SNEGSKA (reference sequence). This CDR3 has 13 amino acids. The sample comes from a study of tumor and adjacent non-tumor tissue in lung cancer. Study-level points and caveats: Tumor repertoires had a smaller top 100 clone share than normal lung.

The template was RNA from unsorted bulk tissue. This non-tumor lung sample came from over 3 cm beyond the tumor edge. The library came from three nested PCR rounds adapted from ARM-PCR protocols. TCRdb fed the multiplex PCR reads into MiXCR, producing one record per CDR3 protein. The sample has some 100,000 distinct CDR3 sequences, around three fifths seen once. The chain joins TRBV20-1 to TRBJ2-5; TRBD1 matches 8 bases. Specimen: distant non-tumor lung tissue. This TCR was recovered from a young man with non-small cell lung cancer. The CDR3 DNA reads as TGCAGTGCTAGGACAGGGGACCCAGAGACCCAGTACTTC. It is translated as CSARTGDPETQYF.